This TCR beta chain comes out of a study of T cells in Graves' hyperthyroidism and ophthalmopathy. CDR1 is SNHLY, CDR2 FYNNEI, per germline. The length of the CDR3 is 12 residues. V was cut by 5 bases and J by 8 bases, with 9 bases left in between. Study-level results: Ophthalmopathy was model-predicted a median about 7.1 months pre-onset. A 13 V-J model separated ophthalmopathy from stable hyperthyroidism.

Using RNA transcripts as the source, TCR beta CDR3 regions were amplified. In the first-round RT-PCR of the TCR CDR3, the HTBI primer set was used. MiXCR, run by TCRdb on the multiplex PCR reads, gives a single entry per CDR3 protein. Of 750,000 to 900,000 distinct CDR3 sequences in the sample, 35% to 45% were seen once. Details on this clonotype: Its target is not known.

V gene TRBV2 combines with J gene TRBJ2-2; D uncertain. This TCR was sampled from a man between 18 and 29 years old with Graves' hyperthyroidism. The sequencing input was blood. CDR3 sequence reads: CASSPLIGELFF. The CDR3 coding sequence is TGTGCCAGCAGTCCCTTAATTGGGGAGCTGTTTTTT.